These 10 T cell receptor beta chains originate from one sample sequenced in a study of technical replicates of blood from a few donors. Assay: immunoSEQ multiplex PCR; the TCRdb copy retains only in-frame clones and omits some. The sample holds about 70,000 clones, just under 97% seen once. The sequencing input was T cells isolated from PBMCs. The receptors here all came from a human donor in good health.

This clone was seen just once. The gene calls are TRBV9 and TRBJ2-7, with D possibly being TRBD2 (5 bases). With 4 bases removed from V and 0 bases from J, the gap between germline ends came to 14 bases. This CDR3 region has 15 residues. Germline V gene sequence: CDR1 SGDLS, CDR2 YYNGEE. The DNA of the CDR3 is TGTGCCAGCAGCCCCGAAGCAGCGGTCTCCTACGAGCAGTACTTC. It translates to CASSPEAAVSYEQYF.

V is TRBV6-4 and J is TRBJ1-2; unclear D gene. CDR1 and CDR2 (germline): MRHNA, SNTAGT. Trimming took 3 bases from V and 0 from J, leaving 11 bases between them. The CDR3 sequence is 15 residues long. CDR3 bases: TGTGCCAGCAGTGAACGGGGAGATGCTAACTATGGCTACACCTTC. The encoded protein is CASSERGDANYGYTF.

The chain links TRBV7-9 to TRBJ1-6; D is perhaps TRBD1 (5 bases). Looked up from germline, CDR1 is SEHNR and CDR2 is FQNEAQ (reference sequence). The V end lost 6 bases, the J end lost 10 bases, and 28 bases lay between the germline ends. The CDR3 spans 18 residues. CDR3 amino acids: CASSHAPSTAGLRSPLHF. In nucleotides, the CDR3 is TGTGCCAGCAGTCACGCTCCATCGACAGCGGGCTTGAGGTCACCCCTCCACTTT.

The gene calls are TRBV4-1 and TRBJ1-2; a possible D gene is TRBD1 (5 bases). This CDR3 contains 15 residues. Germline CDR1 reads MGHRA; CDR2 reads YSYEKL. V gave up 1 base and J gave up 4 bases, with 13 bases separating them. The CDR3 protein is CASSQAAVGGYGYTF. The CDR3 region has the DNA TGCGCCAGCAGCCAAGCGGCCGTCGGGGGCTATGGCTACACCTTC.

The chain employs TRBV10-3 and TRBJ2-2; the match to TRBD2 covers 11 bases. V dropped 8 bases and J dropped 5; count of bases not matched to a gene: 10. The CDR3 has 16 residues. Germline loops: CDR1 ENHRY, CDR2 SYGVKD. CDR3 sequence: CAILRTSGLRTGELFF. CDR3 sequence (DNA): TGTGCCATCTTGAGGACTAGCGGGTTGCGGACCGGGGAGCTGTTTTTT.

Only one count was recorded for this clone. The CDR3 coding sequence is TGTGCCTGGAGTGTATATGGAGTCCTTAATGAAAAACTGTTTTTT. Amino acids: CAWSVYGVLNEKLFF. The rearrangement uses TRBV30 and TRBJ1-4, with D unresolved. Germline values: CDR1 GTSNPN, CDR2 SVGIG (reference sequence). Trimming left V 0 bases short and J 4 bases short, with 12 bases between. The CDR3 runs to 15 residues.

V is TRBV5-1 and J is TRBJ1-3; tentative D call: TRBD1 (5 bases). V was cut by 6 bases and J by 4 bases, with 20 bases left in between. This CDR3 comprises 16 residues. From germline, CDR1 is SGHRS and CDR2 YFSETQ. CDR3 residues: CASNLAFMGQGNTIYF. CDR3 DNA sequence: TGCGCCAGCAATCTGGCATTTATGGGGCAAGGAAACACCATATATTTT.

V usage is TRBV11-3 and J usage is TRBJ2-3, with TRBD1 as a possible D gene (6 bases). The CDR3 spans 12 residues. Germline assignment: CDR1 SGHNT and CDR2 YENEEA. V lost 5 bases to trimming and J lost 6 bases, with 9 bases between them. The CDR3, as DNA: TGTGCCAGCAGCCCCAGGGGTGATACGCAGTATTTT. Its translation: CASSPRGDTQYF.

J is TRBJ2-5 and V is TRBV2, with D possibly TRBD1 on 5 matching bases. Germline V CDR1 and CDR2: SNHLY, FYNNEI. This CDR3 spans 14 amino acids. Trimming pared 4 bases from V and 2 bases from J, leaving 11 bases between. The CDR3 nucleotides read TGTGCCAGCAGTGTGTATAAGGGGCAAGAGACCCAGTACTTC. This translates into CASSVYKGQETQYF.

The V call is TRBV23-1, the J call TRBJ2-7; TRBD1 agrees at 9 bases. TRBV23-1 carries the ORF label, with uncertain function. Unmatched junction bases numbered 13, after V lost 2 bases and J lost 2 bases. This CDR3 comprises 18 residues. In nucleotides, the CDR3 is TGCGCCAGCAGTCAACAAAAACCCCGGGGACAGGGTGCCTACGAGCAGTACTTC. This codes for CASSQQKPRGQGAYEQYF.